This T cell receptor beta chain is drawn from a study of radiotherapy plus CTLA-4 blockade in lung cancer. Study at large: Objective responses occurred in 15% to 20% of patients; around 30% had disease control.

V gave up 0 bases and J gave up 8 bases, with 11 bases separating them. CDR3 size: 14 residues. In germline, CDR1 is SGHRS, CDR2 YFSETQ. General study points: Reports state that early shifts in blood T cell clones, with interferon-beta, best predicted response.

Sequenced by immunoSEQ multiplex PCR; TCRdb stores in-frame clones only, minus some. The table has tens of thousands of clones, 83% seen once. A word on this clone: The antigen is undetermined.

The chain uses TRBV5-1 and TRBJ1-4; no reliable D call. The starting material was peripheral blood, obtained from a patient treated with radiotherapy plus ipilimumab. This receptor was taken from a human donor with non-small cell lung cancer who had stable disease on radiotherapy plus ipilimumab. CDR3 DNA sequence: TGCGCCAGCAGCTTGGGGGTGAGAGGAGAAAAACTGTTTTTT. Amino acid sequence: CASSLGVRGEKLFF.